The TCR beta chain described here comes from a study of blood T cell repertoires in COVID-19. Participants came from fewer than 25 US areas, aged about 18 to 100 years. In assigning cohorts, the study relied on participant-reported clinical history. Exposed enrollees had met someone with a PCR-confirmed or clinician-diagnosed COVID-19 case at some point within the 2 weeks before study entry. Authors' methods: How many nucleated cells were present was estimated from reference gene primer amplification. Clones were read by immunoSEQ multiplex PCR, and TCRdb kept only the in-frame ones, dropping some. V and J calls and clone size are as listed in that table; D and trimming were resolved from the DNA. This table holds a few hundred thousand clones, roughly 90% found once. Germline V gene lookup returns CDR1 MDHEN and CDR2 SYDVKM. CDR3 size: 17 residues. V was shortened by 3 bases and J by 6 bases, with 20 bases between the two germline ends.

This rearrangement joins TRBV28 to TRBJ2-2, with a possible D match to TRBD1 (6 bases). The sequence was obtained from a woman in her twenties or thirties who had been exposed to COVID-19. Input material: PBMCs or T cells enriched from blood (not recorded which). CDR3 loop: CASSFPTGPRGSGELFF. CDR3 sequence (DNA): TGTGCCAGCAGTTTCCCGACAGGCCCAAGGGGGTCCGGGGAGCTGTTTTTT.